Below are 5 T cell receptor beta chains sequenced from a single sample in a study of CD8 T cells in ankylosing spondylitis. TCRdb itself ran the 5' RACE reads through MiXCR, one entry per CDR3 protein. The sample carries tens of thousands of distinct CDR3 sequences, 27% recorded once. Sequencing was carried out using blood, either unsorted or a sorted T cell fraction (not recorded which). These TCRs come from a male donor with ankylosing spondylitis or in good health (not recorded which).

This sequence joins TRBV5-1 and TRBJ2-7, with TRBD1 identical over 10 bases. The CDR3 consists of 14 residues. Per the germline V gene, CDR1 is SGHRS and CDR2 is YFSETQ. V shed 8 bases, J shed 2 bases, and the junction held 7 bases outside the gene matches. CDR3 amino acids: CARAGQGTPYEQYV. In nucleotides, the CDR3 is TGCGCCAGAGCGGGACAGGGGACCCCCTACGAGCAGTACGTC.

This clonotype came up a few times. The genes are TRBV20-1 and TRBJ2-3; 8 bases agree with TRBD2. The germline V gene encodes CDR1 DFQATT and CDR2 SNEGSKA (reference sequence). Unmatched junction bases numbered 11, after V lost 7 bases and J lost 5 bases. The CDR3 runs 14 residues. The chain's CDR3 is CSVVPPSGGDTQYF. DNA for the CDR3: TGCAGTGTGGTACCGCCGAGCGGGGGAGATACGCAGTATTTT.

The chain joins TRBV7-9 to TRBJ2-5, with D tentatively TRBD1 or TRBD2 (5 bases each). Germline CDR1 SEHNR, CDR2 FQNEAQ (reference sequence). The CDR3 runs to 14 residues. The V end was cut by 1 base, the J end by 9 bases, with 15 bases between. For the CDR3, the DNA is TGTGCCAGCAGCTTAGTGGGGGACCTGTGGGCCCAGTACTTC. Translated: CASSLVGDLWAQYF.

The chain links TRBV3-1 to TRBJ2-1, with D perhaps TRBD2 (6 bases). Germline V gene lookup returns CDR1 LGHDT and CDR2 YNNKEL (reference sequence). Trimming left V 4 bases short and J 4 bases short, with 14 bases between. The CDR3 length is 15 residues. The CDR3: CASSRQVSGYNEQFF. As DNA, the CDR3 is TGTGCCAGCAGCCGCCAGGTTAGCGGTTACAATGAGCAGTTCTTC.

This clonotype was found a few times. This chain connects TRBV5-1 to TRBJ2-2; TRBD1 matches 7 bases. Germline values: CDR1 SGHRS, CDR2 YFSETQ. This CDR3 comprises 16 residues. The V segment lost 0 bases and the J segment 5 bases; nucleotides outside the gene matches: 7. CDR3 in DNA: TGCGCCAGCAGCTTGGGGCCGGGACAGATAACCGGGGAGCTGTTTTTT. It codes for CASSLGPGQITGELFF.